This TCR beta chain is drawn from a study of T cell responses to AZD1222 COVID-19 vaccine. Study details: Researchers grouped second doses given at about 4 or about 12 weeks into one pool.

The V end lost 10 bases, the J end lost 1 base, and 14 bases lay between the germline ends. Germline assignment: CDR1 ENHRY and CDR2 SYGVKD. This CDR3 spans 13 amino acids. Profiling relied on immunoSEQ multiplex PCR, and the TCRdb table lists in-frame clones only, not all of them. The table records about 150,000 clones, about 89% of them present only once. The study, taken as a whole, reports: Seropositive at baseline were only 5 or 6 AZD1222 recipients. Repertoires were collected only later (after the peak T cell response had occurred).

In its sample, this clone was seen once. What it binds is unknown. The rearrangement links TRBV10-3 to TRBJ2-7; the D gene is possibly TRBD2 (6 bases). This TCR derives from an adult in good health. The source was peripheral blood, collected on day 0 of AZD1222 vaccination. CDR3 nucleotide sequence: TGTGCCACTTCTCTAGCGCCTTCCTACGAGCAGTACTTC. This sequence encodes CATSLAPSYEQYF.